This entry is about one T cell receptor (beta chain). What it recognizes is unknown. This sample is drawn from a study of blood T cells in healthy people across ages. Primers used in a second PCR of about 7 to 12 cycles were a sample-barcoded 5' primer and a J-beta primer mix. From the 5' RACE reads, TCRdb called clonotypes with MiXCR, one entry per CDR3 protein. This sample has 660,000 or so distinct CDR3 sequences, with around 54% found just once. Study-wide results and limits: Higher diversity and more naive CD4+ cells were features of long-lived donors, compared to aged donors.

Staff drew roughly 10 milliliters of peripheral blood from each donor. Looked up from germline, CDR1 is SGHRS and CDR2 is YFSETQ. V lost 4 bases and J 3 bases, leaving 10 bases between the germline ends. CDR3 length: 13 residues. The clonotype comes from a man in his 60s in good health. The rearrangement uses TRBV5-1 and TRBJ1-2; TRBD1 might be the D (5 bases). Sample: blood. CDR3 amino acids: CASSATVDYGYTF. The CDR3 DNA follows: TGCGCCAGCAGCGCGACAGTAGACTATGGCTACACCTTC.